The 18 T cell receptor beta chains presented below share a single source sample, sequenced in a study of T-cell reconstitution after alpha-beta-depleted transplantation in children. TCRbeta library construction was performed incorporating unique molecular identifiers. TCRdb re-analysed the PCR reads in MiXCR, keeping a single row per CDR3 protein. The sample lists fewer than 200,000 distinct CDR3 sequences; approximately 6.8% were seen once. This sample comprised PBMCs from the stem cell graft donor, obtained from the stem cell graft. The receptors derive from a human donor who donated a stem cell graft to a child with Wiskott-Aldrich syndrome.

This clonotype was recorded at least ten times. The rearrangement joins TRBV5-1 to TRBJ2-7; perhaps D is TRBD1 or TRBD2 (5 bases each). This CDR3 contains 14 residues. The V end lost 3 bases, the J end lost 4 bases, and 14 bases lay between the germline ends. Germline V gives CDR1 SGHRS, CDR2 YFSETQ. The CDR3 DNA reads TGCGCCAGCAGCTCGGACGGATGGGGGTACGAGCAGTACTTC. It codes for CASSSDGWGYEQYF.

This clonotype was recorded a few times. V is TRBV3-1 and J is TRBJ1-1; 7 positions agree with TRBD1. CDR3 length: 15 amino acids. J was trimmed by 1 base and V by 2 bases; bases with no gene match: 4. CDR1 is LGHDT and CDR2 is YNNKEL in the germline V gene (reference sequence). This CDR3 reads CASSQTGAQNTEAFF. The CDR3 DNA sequence: TGTGCCAGCAGCCAAACAGGGGCCCAGAACACTGAAGCTTTCTTT.

This clonotype appeared a few times. At one end the junction does not follow the germline gene, possibly because of a read error. The chain links TRBV27 to TRBJ1-1, with D hard to call. Germline V gives CDR1 MNHEY, CDR2 SMNVEV (reference sequence). The length of the CDR3 is 13 residues. The CDR3 loop reads CTSSLSDNTEAFF. The CDR3 DNA reads TGCACCAGCAGTTTATCGGACAACACTGAAGCTTTCTTT.

The table lists this clonotype with many counts. This chain joins TRBV29-1 and TRBJ2-5; TRBD1 or TRBD2 may be the D gene (5 bases each). V was shortened by 6 bases and J by 5 bases, with 19 bases between the two germline ends. The length of the CDR3 is 14 residues. Germline values: CDR1 SQVTM, CDR2 ANQGSEA. The CDR3 sequence: CSVELGTWGETQYF. The CDR3 bases are TGCAGCGTCGAGCTGGGAACATGGGGGGAGACCCAGTACTTC.

This clonotype was seen ten or more times. The rearrangement uses TRBV20-1 and TRBJ2-6; D might be TRBD1 or TRBD2, each matching 5 bases. The CDR3 is made up of 15 amino acids. Trimming removed 5 bases at V and 1 base at J, with 12 bases between. Germline V lookup: CDR1 DFQATT, CDR2 SNEGSKA (reference sequence). CDR3 nucleotide sequence: TGCAGTGCTCACCAGAGGGGATCTGGGGCCAACGTCCTGACTTTC. Translating gives CSAHQRGSGANVLTF.

This clonotype was counted many times. CDR3 DNA sequence: TGTGCCAGCAGTTACGAGGCAGGGGGCTCCTACAATGAGCAGTTCTTC. Protein: CASSYEAGGSYNEQFF. The gene calls are TRBV6-5 and TRBJ2-1, with 7 positions matching TRBD1. CDR3 length: 16 residues. Germline V lookup: CDR1 MNHEY, CDR2 SVGAGI. Trimming cost V 2 bases and J 0 bases; bases outside gene matches: 4.

At least ten counts were recorded for this clonotype. The chain carries TRBV12-3 or TRBV12-4 and TRBJ1-3; the D gene is possibly TRBD1 (5 bases). The CDR3 length is 14 residues. The V end was cut by 2 bases, the J end by 4 bases, with 9 bases between. The CDR3 nucleotides read TGTGCCAGCAGTTTAAGGGGTTGGGGAAACACCATATATTTT. Translating it yields CASSLRGWGNTIYF.

This clonotype was counted ten times or more. The genes are TRBV3-1 and TRBJ2-2; D is unclear. CDR3 length: 14 amino acids. CDR1 and CDR2 (germline): LGHDT, YNNKEL (reference sequence). Trimming removed 8 bases at V and 0 bases at J, with 10 bases between. The CDR3 nucleotides read TGTGCCAGCGGCTACTCATCGAACACCGGGGAGCTGTTTTTT. Encoded protein: CASGYSSNTGELFF.

This clonotype was recorded at least ten times. The chain links TRBV10-3 to TRBJ2-3; the match to TRBD1 covers 8 bases. The CDR3 has 16 amino acids. Trimming took 3 bases from V and 5 from J; bases not matched to a gene: 10. Germline lookup yields CDR1 ENHRY and CDR2 SYGVKD. CDR3 loop: CAISDEVRGRGDTQYF. DNA for the CDR3: TGTGCCATCAGTGATGAGGTCAGGGGGCGAGGAGATACGCAGTATTTT.

Ten or more counts support this clonotype. The chain employs TRBV20-1 and TRBJ2-5, with D possibly being TRBD2 (6 bases). Germline assignment: CDR1 DFQATT and CDR2 SNEGSKA (reference sequence). The CDR3 contains 19 residues. Deletions cut 4 bases from V and 4 bases from J, with 31 bases between. The CDR3 spells CSATGGVKDKQEIRETQYF. The DNA of the CDR3 is TGCAGTGCTACCGGGGGTGTAAAGGACAAACAAGAAATAAGAGAGACCCAGTACTTC.

This clonotype has more than one count but fewer than ten. The chain has TRBV12-3 or TRBV12-4 and TRBJ1-1; D unresolved. This CDR3 contains 14 residues. V was clipped by 2 bases and J by 0 bases, with 7 bases between them. The CDR3 here is CASSLPLLNTEAFF. Written as DNA, the CDR3 is TGTGCCAGCAGTTTACCCCTTCTGAACACTGAAGCTTTCTTT.

The sample holds many counts of this clonotype. DNA for the CDR3: TGCAGTGCTAGGAAGGACAGGGGACCCTCCTCTCACTACGAGCAGTACTTC. Protein sequence: CSARKDRGPSSHYEQYF. This sequence joins TRBV20-1 and TRBJ2-7; 9 positions agree with TRBD1. The CDR3 consists of 17 residues. With V trimmed by 3 bases and J by 3 bases, 15 bases remained unmatched. CDR1 and CDR2 (germline): DFQATT, SNEGSKA (reference sequence).

This clonotype was picked up many times. The chain has TRBV7-2 and TRBJ2-6; D remains unclear. Trimming took off 5 bases at V and 5 bases at J, with 13 bases between the two ends. CDR1 is SGHTA, CDR2 FQGNSA, per germline. There are 15 residues in the CDR3. CDR3 coding DNA: TGTGCCAGCAGCCTTTTCGATTCTAGGGCCAACGTCCTGACTTTC. Translating gives CASSLFDSRANVLTF.

In its sample, this clonotype was seen many times. The chain couples TRBV12-3 or TRBV12-4 to TRBJ1-5; no reliable D call. The CDR3 has 12 amino acids. With 10 bases removed from V and 5 bases from J, the gap between germline ends came to 12 bases. This CDR3 reads CATTDRYQPQHF. DNA for the CDR3: TGTGCCACCACGGACCGTTATCAGCCCCAGCATTTT.

V is TRBV20-1 and J is TRBJ2-5, with TRBD1 identical over 8 bases. The CDR3 sequence is 15 residues long. V gave up 2 bases and J gave up 5 bases; unmatched junction bases: 10. CDR1 is DFQATT, CDR2 SNEGSKA, per germline (reference sequence). The CDR3 nucleotides are TGCAGTGCTAGATCTCCCGCAGGGGGCTCGGAGACCCAGTACTTC. This codes for CSARSPAGGSETQYF.

In its sample, this clonotype was seen many times. The rearrangement uses TRBV20-1 and TRBJ2-6, with 7 nucleotides matching TRBD1. Germline loops: CDR1 DFQATT, CDR2 SNEGSKA (reference sequence). The CDR3 contains 17 residues. Trimming cost V 2 bases and J 4 bases; bases outside gene matches: 11. CDR3 bases: TGCAGTGCTAGACAGACAGGGCCTTTTTCGGGGGCCAACGTCCTGACTTTC. It yields the protein CSARQTGPFSGANVLTF.

This clonotype was detected many times. The rearrangement links TRBV20-1 to TRBJ2-1; TRBD2 matches at 11 bases. The CDR3 is made up of 14 amino acids. V shed 5 bases, J shed 14 bases, and the junction held 14 bases outside the gene matches. CDR1 and CDR2 (germline): DFQATT, SNEGSKA (reference sequence). The CDR3 spells CSAVPLTSGVEKFF. In nucleotides, the CDR3 is TGCAGTGCTGTCCCCCTGACTAGCGGGGTAGAGAAGTTCTTC.

This clonotype was counted many times. The chain couples TRBV5-1 to TRBJ2-3, with 12 bases aligning to TRBD2. The trim removed 1 base at V and 3 bases at J, leaving 3 bases unmatched. The CDR3 contains 16 residues. Germline V CDR1 and CDR2: SGHRS, YFSETQ. CDR3 sequence reads: CASSLSTSGRTDTQYF. Here the CDR3 DNA reads TGCGCCAGCAGCTTGTCTACTAGCGGGAGGACAGATACGCAGTATTTT.